Shown below are 23 T cell receptor beta chains from a single sample sequenced in a study of blood T cells in healthy people across ages. A second PCR, run for about 6 to 12 cycles, used a sample-barcoded 5' primer plus a J-beta primer mix. MiXCR was run by TCRdb on the 5' RACE reads, yielding one entry per CDR3 protein. The table shows around 1.7 million distinct CDR3 sequences, with roughly 27% occurring only once. What was sequenced was blood. The receptors shown here come from a woman aged 25 to 39 in good health.

This sequence joins TRBV3-1 and TRBJ2-3, with no clear D. Germline V lookup: CDR1 LGHDT, CDR2 YNNKEL (reference sequence). The V end was cut by 0 bases, the J end by 4 bases, with 11 bases between. CDR3 length: 15 residues. CDR3 amino acids: CASSQEVQYADTQYF. The DNA of the CDR3 is TGTGCCAGCAGCCAAGAGGTGCAGTACGCAGATACGCAGTATTTT.

The table lists this clonotype with many counts. The rearrangement links TRBV7-2 to TRBJ2-3; 9 bases line up with TRBD2. Unmatched junction bases numbered 12, after V lost 5 bases and J lost 3 bases. The CDR3 has 17 residues. Germline V CDR1 and CDR2: SGHTA, FQGNSA. The CDR3 sequence is CASSRLAGRGWTDTQYF. The CDR3 bases are TGTGCCAGCAGCCGTCTAGCGGGAAGGGGGTGGACAGATACGCAGTATTTT.

The J gene is TRBJ2-1, the V gene TRBV7-9; D is possibly TRBD1 (5 bases). The CDR3 length is 14 residues. The germline V and J ends were trimmed by 1 base and 4 bases, with 8 bases remaining between them. Germline CDR1 SEHNR, CDR2 FQNEAQ (reference sequence). The CDR3 region has the DNA TGTGCCAGCAGCTTAGACAGGCAATACAATGAGCAGTTCTTC. Translation: CASSLDRQYNEQFF.

Note on this clonotype: A single base separates this from a much larger clone, so it may be a read error. The chain uses TRBV29-1 and TRBJ2-1, with D possibly matching TRBD2 (7 bases). V was shortened by 8 bases and J by 7 bases, with 18 bases between the two germline ends. The CDR3 covers 13 residues. Germline CDR1 SQVTM, CDR2 ANQGSEA. CDR3 sequence reads: CSIAGGRSNEQFF. CDR3 DNA: TGCAGCATTGCCGGGGGGCGGTCAAATGAGCAGTTCTTC.

This clonotype was picked up a small number of times. The genes are TRBV18 and TRBJ2-7, with D possibly called TRBD1 or TRBD2 (5 bases each). Germline CDR1 and CDR2: KGHSH and LQKENI. Between the trimmed V and J ends, which lost 6 bases and 7 bases, there was a span of 16 bases. CDR3 length: 13 amino acids. The CDR3 protein is CASSREEWGEQYF. DNA for the CDR3: TGTGCCAGCTCGAGAGAGGAGTGGGGGGAGCAGTACTTC.

This clonotype was detected once. The junction does not match germline at one end; this may be a read error. The rearrangement links TRBV5-4 to TRBJ2-1, with 7 bases identical to TRBD1. The V gene's germline CDR1 is SGHNT and CDR2 YYREEE (reference sequence). This CDR3 contains 14 residues. The DNA for the CDR3 is TGTGCCAGCGGCTTAGGGGGCGGAAGAAATGAGCAGTTCTTC. This gives the protein CASGLGGGRNEQFF.

The chain recombines TRBV5-1 with TRBJ2-2; no clear D gene. V was shortened by 2 bases and J by 3 bases, with 8 bases between the two germline ends. Germline CDR1 and CDR2: SGHRS and YFSETQ. The CDR3 extends over 14 amino acids. The CDR3 sequence is CASSFGRDTGELFF. As DNA, the CDR3 is TGCGCCAGCAGCTTTGGACGGGACACCGGGGAGCTGTTTTTT.

The chain is built from TRBV10-2 and TRBJ2-1; 9 bases are shared with TRBD2. Germline values: CDR1 WSHSY, CDR2 SAAADI. The CDR3 has 14 amino acids. V dropped 8 bases and J dropped 6; count of bases not matched to a gene: 8. The CDR3 loop is CASGGTSLSNEQFF. The DNA of the CDR3 is TGCGCCAGCGGGGGGACTAGCCTGTCCAATGAGCAGTTCTTC.

The chain links TRBV7-2 to TRBJ2-2; D is ambiguous. The CDR3 has 17 amino acids. Germline CDR1 SGHTA, CDR2 FQGNSA. The germline V and J ends were trimmed by 1 base and 0 bases, with 12 bases remaining between them. The chain's CDR3 is CASSLGLGRTNTGELFF. The CDR3 bases are TGTGCCAGCAGCTTAGGGTTGGGTAGAACGAACACCGGGGAGCTGTTTTTT.

About this clonotype: The junction departs from germline at one end; a sequencing error may be responsible. V usage is TRBV5-4 and J usage is TRBJ1-1; TRBD1 might be the D (6 bases). Germline V gene data show CDR1 as SGHNT and CDR2 as YYREEE (reference sequence). This CDR3 region has 14 residues. The CDR3, as DNA: TGTGCCAGCAGCTTGGTCCGGGGGCGGACTGGAGCTTTCTTT. Amino acid sequence: CASSLVRGRTGAFF. Variable domain in full (rest from reference TRBV5-4 and TRBJ1-1): ETGVTQSPTHLIKTRGQQVTLRCSSQSGHNTVSWYQQALGQGPQFIFQYYREEENGRGNFPPRFSGLQFPNYSSELNVNALELDDSALYLCASSLVRGRTGAFFGQGTRLTVV.

The rearrangement uses TRBV3-1 and TRBJ2-1; D perhaps matches TRBD2 (5 bases). The CDR3 sequence is 13 residues long. V gave up 6 bases and J gave up 7 bases, with 13 bases separating them. The germline V gene encodes CDR1 LGHDT and CDR2 YNNKEL (reference sequence). The CDR3 is CASSQISGNEQFF. CDR3 DNA: TGTGCCAGCAGTCAAATCTCGGGGAATGAGCAGTTCTTC.

This clonotype was seen only once. The chain couples TRBV9 to TRBJ2-2; a possible D gene is TRBD2 (5 bases). Germline values: CDR1 SGDLS, CDR2 YYNGEE. Trimming removed 0 bases from V and 7 bases from J, with 7 bases in between. CDR3 length: 13 residues. Written as DNA, the CDR3 is TGTGCCAGCAGCGTAGTAGAGGGCGGGGAGCTGTTTTTT. The encoded protein is CASSVVEGGELFF.

Remarks on this clonotype: Since a much larger clone is just one base distant, this may be a read error. The rearrangement links TRBV7-9 to TRBJ2-7; no clear D gene. Trimming cost V 1 base and J 7 bases, with 14 bases left between them. Germline V lookup: CDR1 SEHNR, CDR2 FQNEAQ (reference sequence). This CDR3 is built from 14 residues. Here the CDR3 DNA reads TGTGCCAGCAGCTTAGGAATGGGGTTTCGGGAGCAGTACTTC. Protein: CASSLGMGFREQYF.

This clonotype showed up many times. V and J are TRBV5-5 and TRBJ2-4, with 7 bases fitting TRBD1. The trim removed 4 bases at V and 2 bases at J, leaving 9 bases unmatched. The CDR3 has 16 amino acids. Germline V gives CDR1 SGHKS, CDR2 YYEKEE (reference sequence). This CDR3 is CASSPVPDRSKNIQYF. Here the CDR3 DNA reads TGTGCCAGCAGCCCCGTTCCGGACAGGTCCAAAAACATTCAGTACTTC.

This CDR3 reads CASNDRAQSYNEQFF. The CDR3 coding sequence is TGTGCCAGCAATGACAGGGCCCAATCCTACAATGAGCAGTTCTTC. V usage is TRBV12-3 or TRBV12-4 and J usage is TRBJ2-1; 7 bases map to TRBD1. V lost 7 bases, J lost 1 base, and 7 bases stayed unmatched. CDR3 length: 15 residues.

This clonotype was recorded a few times. The V call is TRBV5-1, the J call TRBJ2-3; D is tentatively TRBD1 or TRBD2 (7 bases each). The ends were cut back, 6 bases at V and 6 bases at J, with 14 bases in the middle. The germline V gene encodes CDR1 SGHRS and CDR2 YFSETQ. The CDR3 consists of 13 residues. CDR3 loop: CASNDQGGDTQYF. The CDR3 region has the DNA TGCGCCAGCAACGACCAGGGGGGGGATACGCAGTATTTT.

This clonotype was picked up a small number of times. This chain uses TRBV5-1 with TRBJ2-3; TRBD2 matches at 12 bases. The CDR3 is made up of 17 amino acids. V shed 1 base and J 2 bases; nucleotides not matched to a gene: 5. The germline V gene encodes CDR1 SGHRS and CDR2 YFSETQ. The CDR3 nucleotides read TGCGCCAGCAGCTTGACCCTAGCGGGGGGGCTCACAGATACGCAGTATTTT. Its protein is CASSLTLAGGLTDTQYF.

In its sample, this clonotype was seen many times. J is TRBJ2-7 and V is TRBV20-1; D perhaps matches TRBD1 (5 bases). TRBJ2-5 explains the end of the DNA better; the J call may be wrong. The CDR3 extends over 11 amino acids. The germline gives CDR1 DFQATT, CDR2 SNEGSKA (reference sequence). CDR3 amino acids: CSASIGATQYF. CDR3 DNA: TGCAGTGCTAGTATAGGGGCGACCCAGTACTTC.

The sample holds many counts of this clonotype. This chain connects TRBV4-3 to TRBJ2-7; 10 bases map to TRBD2. This CDR3 has 15 amino acids. The J segment lost 2 bases and the V segment lost 4 bases, leaving 5 bases of the junction unmatched. Germline values: CDR1 LGHNA, CDR2 YSLEER. CDR3 sequence reads: CASSPGLAVPYEQYF. CDR3 nucleotides: TGCGCCAGCAGCCCAGGACTAGCGGTCCCCTACGAGCAGTACTTC.

A note on this clonotype: Possible read error: a much larger clone is one base away. The rearrangement links TRBV9 to TRBJ2-7; D is perhaps TRBD1 or TRBD2 (6 bases each). This CDR3 has 16 residues. V was clipped by 4 bases and J by 2 bases, with 19 bases between them. Per the germline V gene, CDR1 is SGDLS and CDR2 is YYNGEE. The CDR3 DNA follows: TGTGCCAGCAGCCCCCGGGACACCTGGGGGGCCTACGAGCAGTACTTC. This sequence encodes CASSPRDTWGAYEQYF.

This clonotype showed up just a few times. V usage is TRBV6-5 and J usage is TRBJ1-2; unclear D gene. CDR1 and CDR2 (germline): MNHEY, SVGAGI. V dropped 6 bases and J dropped 8 bases, with 16 bases sitting between them. This CDR3 comprises 13 residues. The CDR3 sequence: CASSLPGPGGYTF. CDR3 in DNA: TGTGCCAGCAGCCTACCCGGCCCGGGGGGCTACACCTTC.

This clonotype was detected ten times or more. The rearrangement joins TRBV9 to TRBJ2-5; D unresolved. The germline V gene has CDR1 SGDLS and CDR2 YYNGEE. The CDR3 sequence is 17 residues long. Trimming took 1 base from V and 0 from J, leaving 16 bases between them. The CDR3 loop is CASSVSQTVVYQETQYF. In DNA, the CDR3 is TGTGCCAGCAGCGTATCCCAAACTGTCGTCTACCAAGAGACCCAGTACTTC.

This chain uses TRBV30 with TRBJ2-1, with 10 bases identical to TRBD2. The V gene's germline CDR1 is GTSNPN and CDR2 SVGIG (reference sequence). V was clipped by 5 bases and J by 5 bases; unmatched bases: 0. The CDR3 runs 12 residues. This chain's CDR3 is CAWGLADNEQFF. CDR3 sequence (DNA): TGTGCCTGGGGACTAGCGGACAATGAGCAGTTCTTC.